Shown below are 10 T cell receptor beta chains from a single sample sequenced in a study of cytomegalovirus exposure and HLA in healthy donors. The PCR used 60 Vbeta and 13 Jbeta primers. Data came from immunoSEQ multiplex PCR; TCRdb stores just in-frame clones and leaves some out. The sample holds about 200,000 clones, 75% to 85% seen once. What was sequenced was PBMCs. All receptors come from a male donor in good health and CMV-seropositive.

The J gene is TRBJ1-1, the V gene TRBV28; D uncertain. V lost 6 bases to trimming and J lost 0 bases, with 5 bases between them. Per germline, CDR1 MDHEN and CDR2 SYDVKM. CDR3 size: 12 residues. CDR3 region: CASRRVNTEAFF. The CDR3 DNA is TGTGCCAGCAGGAGGGTGAACACTGAAGCTTTCTTT.

The rearrangement uses TRBV4-3 and TRBJ1-4, with D possibly TRBD1 on 5 matching bases. Germline V gene data show CDR1 as LGHNA and CDR2 as YSLEER. Trimming removed 0 bases from V and 1 base from J, with 9 bases in between. The CDR3 totals 16 residues. Here the CDR3 DNA reads TGCGCCAGCAGCCAAGACCCGGGACTAACTAATGAAAAACTGTTTTTT. Its translation is CASSQDPGLTNEKLFF.

This clone has just a few counts. The rearrangement links TRBV18 to TRBJ1-2, with TRBD1 matching 10 bases. This CDR3 has 15 residues. The V gene's germline CDR1 is KGHSH and CDR2 LQKENI. With 3 bases clipped from V and 4 bases from J, the junction kept 5 bases outside the gene matches. CDR3 bases: TGTGCCAGCTCACCGGGGACAGGGGCCCTCTATGGCTACACCTTC. Its protein product is CASSPGTGALYGYTF.

This clone was recorded a few times. The junction and the germline gene differ at one end; a read error may be behind it. The V and J genes are TRBV9 and TRBJ2-7; weak D call: TRBD1 (5 bases). Germline V gives CDR1 SGDLS, CDR2 YYNGEE. This CDR3 spans 14 amino acids. For the CDR3, the DNA is TGTGCCAGCAGCTTTGGACACGGCCCTAACGAACAGTACTTC. Protein: CASSFGHGPNEQYF.

The chain couples TRBV6-5 to TRBJ2-3; D ambiguous. The CDR3 has 11 amino acids. Germline CDR1 reads MNHEY; CDR2 reads SVGAGI. V was trimmed by 6 bases and J by 6 bases, leaving 7 bases between them. CDR3 protein: CASRQSDTQYF. The CDR3 DNA follows: TGTGCCAGCAGGCAGTCGGATACGCAGTATTTT.

This sequence joins TRBV29-1 and TRBJ1-1; D remains unclear. This CDR3 is built from 13 residues. Deletions cut 3 bases from V and 4 bases from J, with 12 bases between. Germline V gene sequence: CDR1 SQVTM, CDR2 ANQGSEA. CDR3 nucleotides: TGCAGCGTTGATCGGGGAACCGGCACTGAAGCTTTCTTT. Protein: CSVDRGTGTEAFF.

The chain couples TRBV7-8 to TRBJ2-3; D ambiguous. The CDR3 runs 12 residues. V was shortened by 2 bases and J by 5 bases, with 5 bases between the two germline ends. Germline CDR1 reads SGHVS; CDR2 reads FQNEAQ. Here the CDR3 reads CASSLTGDTQYF. As DNA, the CDR3 is TGTGCCAGCAGCTTAACGGGAGATACGCAGTATTTT.

A remark on this clone: The junction differs from germline at one of its ends, possibly a read error. The chain recombines TRBV7-9 with TRBJ2-5; TRBD1 matches 7 bases. Germline lookup yields CDR1 SEHNR and CDR2 FQNEAQ (reference sequence). This CDR3 has 16 amino acids. The CDR3: CASSLGRGGLQEAQYF. The CDR3 DNA reads as TGTGCCAGCAGCTTGGGCCGAGGGGGCTTACAAGAGGCCCAGTACTTC.

Here the CDR3 reads CSAASGVEQYF. For the CDR3, the DNA is TGCAGTGCTGCATCCGGAGTCGAGCAGTACTTC. The genes are TRBV20-1 and TRBJ2-7, with no clear D. V dropped 5 bases and J dropped 6 bases, with 11 bases sitting between them. The V gene's germline CDR1 is DFQATT and CDR2 SNEGSKA (reference sequence). The CDR3 is 11 amino acids.

The genes are TRBV15 and TRBJ1-1; D perhaps matches TRBD1 (6 bases). Germline lookup yields CDR1 LNHNV and CDR2 YYDKDF (reference sequence). The CDR3 length is 14 residues. V was clipped by 3 bases and J by 1 base, with 9 bases between them. This CDR3 reads CATSSFRGNTEAFF. CDR3 nucleotide sequence: TGTGCCACCAGCAGCTTCAGGGGGAACACTGAAGCTTTCTTT.